Listed below are T cell receptor beta chains from one sample, sequenced in a study of blood T cell repertoires in COVID-19. TCRdb keeps only in-frame clones here, not all; method: immunoSEQ multiplex PCR. The sample yields around 190,000 clones, under 80% seen once. Sequenced sample: PBMCs or T cells enriched from blood (not recorded which). The receptors shown here come from a woman in her forties or fifties with acute COVID-19. Both conserved end residues are part of each CDR3. Each record gives: CDR3 DNA, CDR3 protein, clone size, J gene, V gene, D gene. A D gene is named only where the DNA matches it firmly. Only some rows state a clone size, as once, few, many or a class for expanded clones.

cdr3_nt: TGTGCCAGTATCCAAACAGTATTTGGAAACACCATATATTTT
cdr3_aa: CASIQTVFGNTIYF
clone_size: .
j_call: TRBJ1-3
v_call: TRBV19
d_call: .

cdr3_nt: TGTGCCAGCAGCGGGGGGATAGAACAAGAGACCCAGTACTTC
cdr3_aa: CASSGGIEQETQYF
clone_size: .
j_call: TRBJ2-5
v_call: TRBV5-5
d_call: .

cdr3_nt: TGTGCCAGCACTCGTCCGGGGGGCACAGATACGCAGTATTTT
cdr3_aa: CASTRPGGTDTQYF
clone_size: .
j_call: TRBJ2-3
v_call: TRBV6-5
d_call: .

cdr3_nt: TGTGCCAGCAGGCCAGACAGAATCAATCAGCCCCAGCATTTT
cdr3_aa: CASRPDRINQPQHF
clone_size: .
j_call: TRBJ1-5
v_call: TRBV6-5
d_call: .

cdr3_nt: TGTGCCATCAGGGCCCGGGACAGGCTCATGAACACTGAAGCTTTCTTT
cdr3_aa: CAIRARDRLMNTEAFF
clone_size: .
j_call: TRBJ1-1
v_call: TRBV10-3
d_call: TRBD1

cdr3_nt: TGTGCCAGCAGTGAACACCCGGAGGGCACTGAAGCTTTCTTT
cdr3_aa: CASSEHPEGTEAFF
clone_size: .
j_call: TRBJ1-1
v_call: TRBV6-1
d_call: .

cdr3_nt: TGTGCCAGCAGCCAAGTTCGAGGGCCGGGAGAGACCCAGTACTTC
cdr3_aa: CASSQVRGPGETQYF
clone_size: .
j_call: TRBJ2-5
v_call: TRBV14
d_call: .

cdr3_nt: TGTGCCAGCAGCTCTCAACAGGGGTCTGAAGCTTTCTTT
cdr3_aa: CASSSQQGSEAFF
clone_size: .
j_call: TRBJ1-1
v_call: TRBV7-3
d_call: TRBD1

cdr3_nt: TGTGCCAGCAGCTTTAGTTTTAAGCCGGGACAGGGCACGAACTATGGCTACACCTTC
cdr3_aa: CASSFSFKPGQGTNYGYTF
clone_size: few
j_call: TRBJ1-2
v_call: TRBV7-9
d_call: TRBD1

cdr3_nt: TGTGCCAGCAGCTCGGACAGGGCTACGCAGTATTTT
cdr3_aa: CASSSDRATQYF
clone_size: .
j_call: TRBJ2-3
v_call: TRBV13
d_call: TRBD1

cdr3_nt: TGTGCCACCAGTGACAGACAGGGTTCTGGAAACACCATATATTTT
cdr3_aa: CATSDRQGSGNTIYF
clone_size: few
j_call: TRBJ1-3
v_call: TRBV24-1
d_call: TRBD1

cdr3_nt: TGTGCCAGCACCGATAGGACAGGGAATGGCTACACCTTC
cdr3_aa: CASTDRTGNGYTF
clone_size: .
j_call: TRBJ1-2
v_call: TRBV6-5
d_call: TRBD1

cdr3_nt: TGTGCCAGCAGCTTGTGGTCCGGGTCGAACACTGAAGCTTTCTTT
cdr3_aa: CASSLWSGSNTEAFF
clone_size: .
j_call: TRBJ1-1
v_call: TRBV5-5
d_call: .

cdr3_nt: TGTGCCAGTAGTATGCTGGGCGGGGGGTCACAAGAGACCCAGTACTTC
cdr3_aa: CASSMLGGGSQETQYF
clone_size: .
j_call: TRBJ2-5
v_call: TRBV19
d_call: TRBD2

cdr3_nt: TGCGCCAGCAGCTCGGACGGACAGGGCAATCAGCCCCAGCATTTT
cdr3_aa: CASSSDGQGNQPQHF
clone_size: once
j_call: TRBJ1-5
v_call: TRBV5-1
d_call: TRBD1

cdr3_nt: TGTGCCAGCAGTGTCAGGGACAGCCTCAATGAGCAGTTCTTC
cdr3_aa: CASSVRDSLNEQFF
clone_size: .
j_call: TRBJ2-1
v_call: TRBV2
d_call: TRBD1

cdr3_nt: TGTGCCTACAACCGGGACAGGGGACCGAAAAATTCACCCCTCCACTTT
cdr3_aa: CAYNRDRGPKNSPLHF
clone_size: few
j_call: TRBJ1-6
v_call: TRBV30
d_call: TRBD1

cdr3_nt: TGTGCCTGCTCTAGCGGGATAAGCACAGATACGCAGTATTTT
cdr3_aa: CACSSGISTDTQYF
clone_size: .
j_call: TRBJ2-3
v_call: TRBV30
d_call: TRBD2

cdr3_nt: TGCGCCAGCAGCTTGGGACAGGGAATCTACACAGATACGCAGTATTTT
cdr3_aa: CASSLGQGIYTDTQYF
clone_size: once
j_call: TRBJ2-3
v_call: TRBV5-1
d_call: TRBD1

cdr3_nt: TGTGCCACCAGTGATTTCCCGGGGGGGCCTTTAGAAGACACCGGGGAGCTGTTTTTT
cdr3_aa: CATSDFPGGPLEDTGELFF
clone_size: .
j_call: TRBJ2-2
v_call: TRBV24-1
d_call: TRBD2

cdr3_nt: TGTGCCAGCTCGCTAAGTAGCTCTGGAAACACCATATATTTT
cdr3_aa: CASSLSSSGNTIYF
clone_size: .
j_call: TRBJ1-3
v_call: TRBV7-7
d_call: .

cdr3_nt: TGTGCCAGCAGCCTCGCTCAGGGCGTCCGTGGCTACACCTTC
cdr3_aa: CASSLAQGVRGYTF
clone_size: .
j_call: TRBJ1-2
v_call: TRBV3-1/TRBV3-2
d_call: .

cdr3_nt: TGTGCCAGCAGCTTAGGAGGTACTTCGTTTGGATCACCCCTCCACTTT
cdr3_aa: CASSLGGTSFGSPLHF
clone_size: .
j_call: TRBJ1-6
v_call: TRBV5-8
d_call: .

cdr3_nt: TGTGCCAGTAGTACAGTGACAGGGGGCAATCAGCCCCAGCATTTT
cdr3_aa: CASSTVTGGNQPQHF
clone_size: .
j_call: TRBJ1-5
v_call: TRBV19
d_call: TRBD1

cdr3_nt: TGTGCCAGCAGCCAACTTATTACAGGGGGGACTGAAGCTTTCTTT
cdr3_aa: CASSQLITGGTEAFF
clone_size: .
j_call: TRBJ1-1
v_call: TRBV11-2
d_call: TRBD1

cdr3_nt: TGTGCCAGCAGCCAACAGGGTATTGTACGTGGCTACACCTTC
cdr3_aa: CASSQQGIVRGYTF
clone_size: .
j_call: TRBJ1-2
v_call: TRBV5-4
d_call: .

cdr3_nt: TGCGCCAGCAGCTTTGGGGGGGACTATGGCTACACCTTC
cdr3_aa: CASSFGGDYGYTF
clone_size: .
j_call: TRBJ1-2
v_call: TRBV5-1
d_call: .

cdr3_nt: TGTGCCAGCAGTAGACAGTCCTACACAGATACGCAGTATTTT
cdr3_aa: CASSRQSYTDTQYF
clone_size: .
j_call: TRBJ2-3
v_call: TRBV27
d_call: .

cdr3_nt: TGTGCCTGGAGTGAAACAGCAGGGGCGAACATTCAGTACTTC
cdr3_aa: CAWSETAGANIQYF
clone_size: .
j_call: TRBJ2-4
v_call: TRBV30
d_call: .

cdr3_nt: TGTGCCAGCAGCCAGGGGGGGAGTGGGCCCCAGCATTTT
cdr3_aa: CASSQGGSGPQHF
clone_size: .
j_call: TRBJ1-5
v_call: TRBV3-1/TRBV3-2
d_call: .

cdr3_nt: TGTGCCAGCAGTTTTTTAGGGGCGGATAATTCACCCCTCCACTTT
cdr3_aa: CASSFLGADNSPLHF
clone_size: .
j_call: TRBJ1-6
v_call: TRBV27
d_call: .

cdr3_nt: TGCGCCAGCAGCCCTAAGGGGGACCAAAGCACAGATACGCAGTATTTT
cdr3_aa: CASSPKGDQSTDTQYF
clone_size: .
j_call: TRBJ2-3
v_call: TRBV4-1
d_call: .

cdr3_nt: TGTGCCAGCCAAATCCCCGGAGGGCCGGGGAACTATGGCTACACCTTC
cdr3_aa: CASQIPGGPGNYGYTF
clone_size: .
j_call: TRBJ1-2
v_call: TRBV28
d_call: .

cdr3_nt: TGTGCCAGCAGTCCAGTCGACAGGGCCACAGATACGCAGTATTTT
cdr3_aa: CASSPVDRATDTQYF
clone_size: .
j_call: TRBJ2-3
v_call: TRBV27
d_call: TRBD1

cdr3_nt: TGTGCCAGTAGTATGGTACAGGGGCTTGGCTACACCTTC
cdr3_aa: CASSMVQGLGYTF
clone_size: .
j_call: TRBJ1-2
v_call: TRBV19
d_call: TRBD1

cdr3_nt: TGCGCCACCGGTGAGTGGGACACCAACTATGGCTACACCTTC
cdr3_aa: CATGEWDTNYGYTF
clone_size: .
j_call: TRBJ1-2
v_call: TRBV10-1
d_call: .

cdr3_nt: TGTGCCAGTAGTGAATCAGGGCGGCATCAGCCCCAGCATTTT
cdr3_aa: CASSESGRHQPQHF
clone_size: .
j_call: TRBJ1-5
v_call: TRBV19
d_call: .

cdr3_nt: TGTGCCAGCTCAACAAGGCAGGGATCCACAGATACGCAGTATTTT
cdr3_aa: CASSTRQGSTDTQYF
clone_size: .
j_call: TRBJ2-3
v_call: TRBV18
d_call: .

cdr3_nt: TGTGCCAGCAGCTTCAGCCGACAGGTCTTTTCTAGCACAGATACGCAGTATTTT
cdr3_aa: CASSFSRQVFSSTDTQYF
clone_size: .
j_call: TRBJ2-3
v_call: TRBV7-9
d_call: .